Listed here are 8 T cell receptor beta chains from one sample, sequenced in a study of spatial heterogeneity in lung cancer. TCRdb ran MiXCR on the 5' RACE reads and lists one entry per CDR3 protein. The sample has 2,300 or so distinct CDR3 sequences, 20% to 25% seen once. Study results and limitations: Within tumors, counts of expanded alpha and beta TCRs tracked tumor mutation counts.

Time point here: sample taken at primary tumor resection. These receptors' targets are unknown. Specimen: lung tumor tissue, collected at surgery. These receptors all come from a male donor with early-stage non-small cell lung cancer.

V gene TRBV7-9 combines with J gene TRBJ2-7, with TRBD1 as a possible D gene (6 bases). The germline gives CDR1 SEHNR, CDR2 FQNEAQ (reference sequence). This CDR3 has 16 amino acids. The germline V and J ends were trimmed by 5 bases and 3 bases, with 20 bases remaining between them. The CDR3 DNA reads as TGTGCCAGCAGCCCGTACGGGACATGGGGCAACTACGAGCAGTACTTC. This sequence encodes CASSPYGTWGNYEQYF.

The DNA of the CDR3 is TGTGCCAGCATAGACCCGTCCCGGGAGCAGTACTTC. It translates to CASIDPSREQYF. V is TRBV28 and J is TRBJ2-7; D is undetermined. The CDR3 has 12 amino acids. V was shortened by 7 bases and J by 7 bases, with 14 bases between the two germline ends. The germline V gene has CDR1 MDHEN and CDR2 SYDVKM.

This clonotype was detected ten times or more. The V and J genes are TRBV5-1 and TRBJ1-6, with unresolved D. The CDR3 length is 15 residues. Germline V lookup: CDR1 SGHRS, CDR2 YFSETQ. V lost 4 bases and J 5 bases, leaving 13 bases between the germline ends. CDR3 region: CASSVGDRDNSPLHF. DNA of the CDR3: TGCGCCAGCAGCGTCGGGGATCGGGATAATTCACCCCTCCACTTT.

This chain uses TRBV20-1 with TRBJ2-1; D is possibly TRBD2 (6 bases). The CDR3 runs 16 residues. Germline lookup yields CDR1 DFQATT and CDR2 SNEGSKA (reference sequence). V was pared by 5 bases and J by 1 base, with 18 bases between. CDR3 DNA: TGCAGTGCTGCTTCACCGGGACTGCCGTCCTACAATGAGCAGTTCTTC. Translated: CSAASPGLPSYNEQFF.

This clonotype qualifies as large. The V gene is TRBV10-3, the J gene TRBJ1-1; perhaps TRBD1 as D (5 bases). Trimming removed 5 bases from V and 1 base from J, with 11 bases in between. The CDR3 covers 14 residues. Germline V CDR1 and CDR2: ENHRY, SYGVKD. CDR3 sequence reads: CAISSLGGNTEAFF. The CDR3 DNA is TGTGCCATCAGTTCCCTGGGGGGGAACACTGAAGCTTTCTTT.

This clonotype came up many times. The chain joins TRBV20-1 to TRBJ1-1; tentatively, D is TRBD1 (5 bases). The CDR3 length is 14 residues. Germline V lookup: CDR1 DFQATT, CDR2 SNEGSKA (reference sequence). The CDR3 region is CRVGTDLWNTEAFF. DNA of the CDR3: TGCAGAGTCGGGACCGACCTTTGGAACACTGAAGCTTTCTTT.

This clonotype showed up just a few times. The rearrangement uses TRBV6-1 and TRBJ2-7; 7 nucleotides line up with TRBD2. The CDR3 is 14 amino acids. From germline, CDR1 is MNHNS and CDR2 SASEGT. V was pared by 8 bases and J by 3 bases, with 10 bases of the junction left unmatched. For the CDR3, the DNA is TGTGCCAGCTCTGAGGGGCTAGCGGTCTACGAGCAGTACTTC. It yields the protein CASSEGLAVYEQYF.

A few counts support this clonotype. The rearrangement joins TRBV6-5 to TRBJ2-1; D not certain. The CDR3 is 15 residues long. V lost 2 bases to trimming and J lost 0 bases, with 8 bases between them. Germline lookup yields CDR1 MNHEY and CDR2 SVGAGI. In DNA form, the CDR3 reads TGTGCCAGCAGTTACGGCCCAGGCTCCTACAATGAGCAGTTCTTC. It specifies CASSYGPGSYNEQFF.